Included here is one T cell receptor beta chain sequence, with context. This record belongs to a study of cytomegalovirus exposure and HLA in healthy donors. Germline lookup yields CDR1 MNHNS and CDR2 SASEGT. V was trimmed by 6 bases and J by 2 bases, leaving 16 bases between them. The CDR3 is made up of 15 amino acids. Primers for the PCR totalled 60 Vbeta and 13 Jbeta. TCRdb keeps only in-frame clones here, not all; method: immunoSEQ multiplex PCR. The data contain some 170,000 clones, approximately 84% of them singletons. The chain links TRBV6-1 to TRBJ1-1, with D maybe TRBD1 (6 bases). Sequencing used PBMCs. This clonotype originated in a female donor in good health and CMV-seronegative. The CDR3 DNA follows: TGTGCCAGCAGAGGGGAGGGACACGTCAACACTGAAGCTTTCTTT. This gives the protein CASRGEGHVNTEAFF.